These 21 T cell receptor beta chains came from one sample sequenced in a study of STAT5B mutations in CD4+ large granular lymphocyte leukemia. The table came from immunoSEQ multiplex PCR; TCRdb's copy has only in-frame clones and leaves some out. The sample gives roughly 40,000 clones, around 81% of which show up once; less than 4% is in the top ten. What was sequenced was CD4+ T cells from blood buffy coats. These receptors came from a human donor in good health.

This rearrangement joins TRBV28 to TRBJ1-2; D perhaps matches TRBD1 (5 bases). V shed 8 bases and J shed 8 bases, with 21 bases lying between them. Germline CDR1 is MDHEN and CDR2 is SYDVKM. The CDR3 is made up of 14 amino acids. The CDR3 region is CASHISAGVRGYTF. CDR3 nucleotides: TGTGCCAGCCATATCTCGGCGGGGGTGAGGGGCTACACCTTC.

The table lists this clone with a few counts. V is TRBV10-3 and J is TRBJ1-1; D possibly corresponds to TRBD1 (5 bases). V lost 3 bases and J 7 bases, leaving 9 bases between the germline ends. This CDR3 is built from 12 residues. The germline V gene encodes CDR1 ENHRY and CDR2 SYGVKD. The CDR3 nucleotides are TGTGCCATCAGTGAAAAGGGGTTTGAAGCTTTCTTT. It encodes CAISEKGFEAFF.

The genes are TRBV2 and TRBJ2-1, with 11 bases aligning to TRBD2. Trimming cost V 6 bases and J 0 bases; bases outside gene matches: 4. Germline lookup yields CDR1 SNHLY and CDR2 FYNNEI. CDR3 length: 16 amino acids. The CDR3 protein is CASRLAGGSSYNEQFF. As DNA, the CDR3 is TGTGCCAGCAGGCTAGCGGGAGGTAGCTCCTACAATGAGCAGTTCTTC.

The chain employs TRBV18 and TRBJ1-2, with 8 positions matching TRBD1. CDR1 is KGHSH and CDR2 is LQKENI in the germline V gene. This CDR3 is 16 amino acids long. The V segment lost 3 bases and the J segment 2 bases; nucleotides outside the gene matches: 8. The CDR3 DNA sequence: TGTGCCAGCTCACCCTACGCCCGACAGGGGAACTATGGCTACACCTTC. It encodes CASSPYARQGNYGYTF.

The rearrangement links TRBV19 to TRBJ1-4, with D maybe TRBD1 (6 bases). The CDR3 spans 15 residues. Between the trimmed V and J ends, which lost 3 bases and 5 bases, there was a span of 13 bases. The V gene's germline CDR1 is LNHDA and CDR2 SQIVND (reference sequence). As DNA, the CDR3 is TGTGCCAGTAGTATGTCCGGGACACTCAATGAAAAACTGTTTTTT. As protein: CASSMSGTLNEKLFF.

This chain connects TRBV19 to TRBJ2-7; maybe TRBD1 (6 bases). The CDR3 extends over 13 amino acids. The V gene's germline CDR1 is LNHDA and CDR2 SQIVND (reference sequence). V dropped 3 bases and J dropped 9 bases, with 15 bases sitting between them. CDR3 protein: CASSMVLAQGQYF. In nucleotides, the CDR3 is TGTGCCAGTAGTATGGTCTTAGCACAGGGGCAGTACTTC.

The genes are TRBV18 and TRBJ1-5, with no clear D. The CDR3 is 14 amino acids. From germline, CDR1 is KGHSH and CDR2 LQKENI. V gave up 6 bases and J gave up 3 bases, with 12 bases separating them. In DNA form, the CDR3 reads TGTGCCAGCTCTCTGGACGTCGTCAATCAGCCCCAGCATTTT. Protein product: CASSLDVVNQPQHF.

V and J are TRBV7-2 and TRBJ2-1; D not resolved. The CDR3 runs 12 residues. Trimming stripped 0 bases from V and 10 bases from J, with 7 bases between. Germline CDR1 SGHTA, CDR2 FQGNSA. Here the CDR3 reads CASSLAVGEQFF. The CDR3 nucleotides read TGTGCCAGCAGCTTAGCCGTGGGGGAGCAGTTCTTC.

The chain joins TRBV30 to TRBJ2-3, with D possibly being TRBD2 (6 bases). CDR1 and CDR2 (germline): GTSNPN, SVGIG (reference sequence). CDR3 length equals 14 residues. Trimming shortened V by 5 bases and J by 8 bases, and 20 bases separated the two germline ends. The CDR3 DNA reads as TGTGCCTGGGCTGATGCTAGCGCTGGTGGTACGCAGTATTTT. Translation: CAWADASAGGTQYF.

The rearrangement uses TRBV21-1 and TRBJ2-2; the table's D call of TRBD2 was not tested on the DNA. TRBV21-1 is designated a pseudogene. CDR3 length equals 17 residues. CDR3 protein: CASSKIGSGRLTGELFF. CDR3 DNA: TGTGCCAGCAGCAAAATCGGCAGCGGGAGACTGACCGGGGAGCTGTTTTTT.

V is TRBV9 and J is TRBJ2-7, with D perhaps matching TRBD1 or TRBD2 (5 bases each). The CDR3 totals 14 residues. The V and J ends lost 2 bases and 1 base respectively, with 10 bases between them. CDR1 and CDR2 from the germline V gene are SGDLS and YYNGEE. The CDR3 sequence: CASSVSGQSYEQYF. CDR3 bases: TGTGCCAGCAGCGTTTCGGGGCAGTCCTACGAGCAGTACTTC.

In its sample, this clone was seen a few times. The chain employs TRBV11-2 and TRBJ2-7; D gene uncertain. The CDR3 contains 11 residues. CDR1 and CDR2 (germline): SGHAT, FQNNGV. The V end was cut by 3 bases, the J end by 10 bases, with 10 bases between. CDR3 bases: TGTGCCAGCAGCTTGCAAAATCTACAGTACTTC. Protein product: CASSLQNLQYF.

The gene calls are TRBV10-3 and TRBJ1-1; D gene unclear. Trimming removed 3 bases from V and 6 bases from J, with 11 bases in between. Germline CDR1 is ENHRY and CDR2 is SYGVKD. CDR3 length: 13 amino acids. CDR3 amino acids: CAISEGVGSEAFF. The CDR3 DNA reads TGTGCCATCAGTGAAGGAGTCGGCTCTGAAGCTTTCTTT.

The chain combines TRBV30 with TRBJ1-2; unclear D gene. The V and J ends lost 0 bases and 4 bases respectively, with 9 bases between them. The CDR3 length is 13 residues. Per the germline V gene, CDR1 is GTSNPN and CDR2 is SVGIG (reference sequence). DNA of the CDR3: TGTGCCTGGAGTGTAGAGGGCTTCTATGGCTACACCTTC. It yields the protein CAWSVEGFYGYTF.

This clone was observed a single time. The chain uses TRBV2 and TRBJ2-7, with TRBD2 matching over 7 bases. Trimming took 6 bases from V and 7 from J; bases not matched to a gene: 6. Germline CDR1 is SNHLY and CDR2 is FYNNEI. The CDR3 contains 12 residues. The CDR3 DNA follows: TGTGCCAGCAGGGGGGGACTAAAGGAGCAGTACTTC. Translation: CASRGGLKEQYF.

The chain couples TRBV6-6 to TRBJ1-2, with D maybe TRBD1 (5 bases). From germline, CDR1 is MNHNY and CDR2 SVGAGI (reference sequence). V was shortened by 2 bases and J by 3 bases, with 10 bases between the two germline ends. The CDR3 has 14 residues. CDR3 in amino acids: CASSYHRGDYGYTF. CDR3 coding DNA: TGTGCCAGCAGTTACCATCGGGGGGACTATGGCTACACCTTC.

This clone was detected only a few times. The chain links TRBV11-3 to TRBJ1-1, with a tentative D call TRBD1 (6 bases). CDR1 SGHNT and CDR2 YENEEA come from the germline V gene. The CDR3 totals 15 residues. The V and J ends lost 2 bases and 1 base respectively, with 11 bases between them. The CDR3 here is CASSLSRGPNTEAFF. The CDR3 DNA reads TGTGCCAGCAGCTTAAGCAGGGGCCCGAACACTGAAGCTTTCTTT.

This chain connects TRBV11-3 to TRBJ2-1; 10 nucleotides align to TRBD1. This CDR3 comprises 15 residues. In germline, CDR1 is SGHNT, CDR2 YENEEA. The V gene end was trimmed by 5 bases and the J gene end by 9 bases; junction bases not matched to a gene: 10. DNA of the CDR3: TGTGCCAGCAGCGCGACCGGGACAGGGGATCGTGAGCAGTTCTTC. Translation: CASSATGTGDREQFF.

The rearrangement uses TRBV27 and TRBJ1-3; D gene ambiguous. This CDR3 is built from 11 residues. Germline values: CDR1 MNHEY, CDR2 SMNVEV (reference sequence). Trimming stripped 8 bases from V and 4 bases from J, with 6 bases between. CDR3 protein: CASGIGNTIYF. The CDR3 region has the DNA TGTGCCAGCGGAATCGGAAACACCATATATTTT.

The chain uses TRBV19 and TRBJ1-3, with 9 positions matching TRBD1. The CDR3 spans 15 residues. After removal of 1 base from V and 7 bases from J, the junction contained 5 bases not matched to a gene. Germline V gives CDR1 LNHDA, CDR2 SQIVND (reference sequence). The CDR3: CASSIADRGWNTIYF. CDR3 nucleotide sequence: TGTGCCAGTAGTATAGCGGACAGGGGATGGAACACCATATATTTT.

The chain combines TRBV30 with TRBJ1-4; D gene unclear. V was cut by 3 bases and J by 3 bases, with 8 bases left in between. This CDR3 contains 13 residues. CDR1 is GTSNPN, CDR2 SVGIG, per germline (reference sequence). The CDR3 nucleotides read TGTGCCTGGAGCCCTGGGCCTAATGAAAAACTGTTTTTT. Translating it yields CAWSPGPNEKLFF.